The entry that follows covers one T cell receptor beta chain sequence. What it binds is unknown. Total RNA was isolated from each sample in quantities of at least 6 micrograms. The CDR3 contains 14 residues. Germline V lookup: CDR1 MNHEY, CDR2 SVGAGI. V was cut by 5 bases and J by 3 bases, with 14 bases left in between. These data belong to a study of blood T cells in healthy people across ages. Whole-study results and caveats: Among T cells, TCR beta diversity per million cells dropped roughly linearly as age rose.

The second PCR ran about 6 to 11 cycles with a sample-barcoded 5' primer and J-beta primers. Each cDNA molecule carried a tag from a template-switch adaptor that contained 12 random nucleotides. TCRdb passed the 5' RACE reads through MiXCR, listing each CDR3 protein once. The data contain 660,000 or so distinct CDR3 sequences, roughly 50% of them singletons. The chain is built from TRBV6-5 and TRBJ2-7; maybe TRBD2 (6 bases). The sample consisted of blood. The source is a man aged 55-75 years in good health. The CDR3 DNA sequence: TGTGCCAGCAGTCCCACGATGGGGGGCTACGAGCAGTACTTC. Translated, it gives CASSPTMGGYEQYF.